These 25 T cell receptor beta chains were sequenced from one sample in a study of T-cell reconstitution after alpha-beta-depleted transplantation in children. Construction of the TCRbeta library involved unique molecular identifiers. TCRdb used MiXCR to reprocess the PCR reads, holding one entry per CDR3 protein. Of 800,000 to 1,000,000 distinct CDR3 sequences in the sample, roughly 29% are singletons; the top ten hold about 28%. Material: PBMCs, mostly from graft donor cells, obtained 360 days after TCRalphabeta/CD19-depleted stem cell transplant. The receptor set was obtained from a boy under three years old who had a stem cell transplant for SCID, so the T cells may come from the graft donor.

This clonotype was observed many times. The chain links TRBV7-2 to TRBJ2-2, with 8 bases identical to TRBD1. With 8 bases clipped from V and 8 bases from J, the junction kept 16 bases outside the gene matches. The CDR3 is made up of 16 amino acids. Germline V gene data show CDR1 as SGHTA and CDR2 as FQGNSA. CDR3 sequence reads: CASANRGAPVRGELFF. The CDR3, as DNA: TGTGCCAGCGCAAACAGGGGGGCTCCCGTTCGTGGGGAGCTGTTTTTT.

This clonotype occurred a few times. J is TRBJ2-1 and V is TRBV20-1; D is undetermined. The CDR3 runs 15 residues. Germline V lookup: CDR1 DFQATT, CDR2 SNEGSKA (reference sequence). V lost 0 bases to trimming and J lost 0 bases, with 9 bases between them. CDR3: CSARDFRGSYNEQFF. CDR3 in DNA: TGCAGTGCTAGAGATTTCCGTGGCTCCTACAATGAGCAGTTCTTC.

V is TRBV28 and J is TRBJ1-2; no reliable D call. The CDR3 totals 15 residues. Germline lookup yields CDR1 MDHEN and CDR2 SYDVKM. V lost 7 bases and J lost 4, with 19 bases in between. This CDR3 reads CASIRAAQRAYGYTF. The CDR3, as DNA: TGTGCCAGCATTAGGGCGGCCCAACGTGCCTATGGCTACACCTTC.

The chain couples TRBV12-3 or TRBV12-4 to TRBJ2-1; D may match TRBD1 or TRBD2 (5 bases each). V was pared by 7 bases and J by 9 bases, with 16 bases between. This CDR3 region has 13 residues. In DNA, the CDR3 is TGTGCCAGCACTGTCTCGGGGCCAGGTGAGCAGTTCTTC. Encoded protein: CASTVSGPGEQFF.

This clonotype was seen more than once but under ten times. This sequence joins TRBV24-1 and TRBJ2-2; 8 nucleotides align to TRBD1. The CDR3 runs 16 residues. CDR1 and CDR2 from the germline V gene are KGHDR and SFDVKD. The V and J ends lost 4 bases and 5 bases, in that order; junction bases with no gene match: 8. The CDR3 region has the DNA TGTGCCACCAGTGAGGACAGGGTAGTTGGAACCGGGGAGCTGTTTTTT. Translated: CATSEDRVVGTGELFF.

The gene calls are TRBV4-1 and TRBJ2-1, with 9 bases identical to TRBD2. This CDR3 contains 19 residues. V shed 4 bases and J 4 bases; nucleotides not matched to a gene: 17. Germline V lookup: CDR1 MGHRA, CDR2 YSYEKL. CDR3 protein: CASSPSFLGGGGAYNEQFF. The DNA of the CDR3 is TGCGCCAGCAGCCCATCATTTTTAGGAGGCGGGGGGGCATACAATGAGCAGTTCTTC.

The chain recombines TRBV29-1 with TRBJ2-1, with D perhaps TRBD2 (5 bases). Germline lookup yields CDR1 SQVTM and CDR2 ANQGSEA. The V end was cut by 8 bases, the J end by 4 bases, with 9 bases between. The CDR3 has 11 residues. DNA of the CDR3: TGCAGCCCAAAGCGGTACAATGAGCAGTTCTTC. Its translation is CSPKRYNEQFF.

The rearrangement joins TRBV10-3 to TRBJ1-1; D uncertain. Germline-derived CDR1 and CDR2 are ENHRY and SYGVKD. The length of the CDR3 is 17 residues. The germline V and J ends were trimmed by 0 bases and 4 bases, with 18 bases remaining between them. The CDR3 reads CAISESGLLDFSTEAFF. CDR3 nucleotides: TGTGCCATCAGTGAGTCGGGTCTTTTGGATTTCAGCACTGAAGCTTTCTTT.

The J gene is TRBJ1-6, the V gene TRBV12-3 or TRBV12-4, with D possibly being TRBD1 (5 bases). This CDR3 comprises 13 residues. V was cut by 5 bases and J by 5 bases, with 7 bases left in between. CDR3 DNA: TGTGCCAGCAGTCAGACAGATAATTCACCCCTCCACTTT. Its protein product is CASSQTDNSPLHF.

This clonotype has a handful of counts. The V and J genes are TRBV5-1 and TRBJ2-1, with 13 bases matching TRBD2. The V segment lost 3 bases and the J segment 5 bases; nucleotides outside the gene matches: 5. The CDR3 totals 16 residues. Germline V gene data show CDR1 as SGHRS and CDR2 as YFSETQ. The CDR3 spells CASSWTGLAGDNEQFF. The CDR3 bases are TGCGCCAGCAGCTGGACCGGACTAGCGGGGGACAATGAGCAGTTCTTC.

This clonotype was seen a few times. J is TRBJ2-3 and V is TRBV7-8, with 10 bases matching TRBD2. CDR3 length: 16 amino acids. Trimming took 1 base from V and 2 from J; bases not matched to a gene: 3. CDR1 is SGHVS, CDR2 FQNEAQ, per germline. CDR3 residues: CASSLDGLADTDTQYF. The DNA for the CDR3 is TGTGCCAGCAGCTTAGATGGACTAGCGGACACAGATACGCAGTATTTT.

This clonotype was seen once. The chain employs TRBV11-1 and TRBJ2-2; perhaps TRBD1 as D (6 bases). Trimming removed 3 bases at V and 0 bases at J, with 11 bases between. Germline CDR1 reads SGHAT; CDR2 reads FQDESV (reference sequence). The CDR3 contains 16 residues. CDR3 sequence reads: CASSFVGQPNTGELFF. In nucleotides, the CDR3 is TGTGCCAGCAGCTTTGTGGGACAACCGAACACCGGGGAGCTGTTTTTT.

The CDR3 DNA sequence: TGCAGCGTTGATGGGCCCCCTAGACAGGGAATGAACACTGAAGCTTTCTTT. Protein product: CSVDGPPRQGMNTEAFF. This chain links TRBV29-1 with TRBJ1-1; 7 nucleotides match TRBD1. This CDR3 has 17 amino acids. Losses at the gene ends were 3 bases for V and 0 bases for J; bases not matched to a gene: 13. The germline gives CDR1 SQVTM, CDR2 ANQGSEA.

There are a few counts of this clonotype. The chain combines TRBV6-5 with TRBJ2-3, with D possibly matching TRBD1 (6 bases). CDR3 size: 12 residues. CDR1 MNHEY and CDR2 SVGAGI come from the germline V gene. Trimming shortened V by 5 bases and J by 6 bases, and 9 bases separated the two germline ends. CDR3 protein: CASSTGMDTQYF. The DNA for the CDR3 is TGTGCCAGCAGTACAGGGATGGATACGCAGTATTTT.

This chain connects TRBV19 to TRBJ1-1; D might be TRBD1 (6 bases). Trimming pared 3 bases from V and 1 base from J, leaving 15 bases between. Germline loops: CDR1 LNHDA, CDR2 SQIVND (reference sequence). The CDR3 is 16 residues long. Here the CDR3 DNA reads TGTGCCAGTAGTATCCGCCCCCCGGACAGGAACACTGAAGCTTTCTTT. It specifies CASSIRPPDRNTEAFF.

J is TRBJ1-1 and V is TRBV20-1; D is ambiguous. Between the trimmed V and J ends, which lost 4 bases and 1 base, there was a span of 13 bases. This CDR3 comprises 14 residues. Germline CDR1 and CDR2: DFQATT and SNEGSKA (reference sequence). The CDR3 DNA is TGCAGTGCTATGAGAGCTAGACAGAACACTGAAGCTTTCTTT. Amino acid sequence: CSAMRARQNTEAFF.

Many counts were recorded for this clonotype. The chain uses TRBV4-3 and TRBJ1-4; D is unresolved. The V end was cut by 4 bases, the J end by 5 bases, with 14 bases between. The CDR3 is 15 amino acids. The V gene's germline CDR1 is LGHNA and CDR2 YSLEER. CDR3 nucleotides: TGCGCCAGCAGCCCTCGATCACCGCCAAATGAAAAACTGTTTTTT. It specifies CASSPRSPPNEKLFF.

In its sample, this clonotype was seen a few times. This chain uses TRBV20-1 with TRBJ2-1; 7 bases fit TRBD1. This CDR3 is built from 14 residues. The V segment lost 6 bases and the J segment 4 bases; nucleotides outside the gene matches: 9. CDR1 and CDR2 (germline): DFQATT, SNEGSKA (reference sequence). Here the CDR3 reads CSASTGVLYNEQFF. CDR3 coding DNA: TGCAGTGCCAGCACAGGGGTTCTTTACAATGAGCAGTTCTTC.

This clonotype showed up many times. The chain joins TRBV7-9 to TRBJ1-1, with 9 bases lining up with TRBD1. CDR3 size: 15 residues. Germline V gives CDR1 SEHNR, CDR2 FQNEAQ (reference sequence). The trim removed 4 bases at V and 6 bases at J, leaving 9 bases unmatched. CDR3 protein: CASSSGTGRSAEAFF. The CDR3 region has the DNA TGTGCCAGCAGCTCCGGGACAGGGAGGAGCGCTGAAGCTTTCTTT.

This clonotype was seen more than once but under ten times. V is TRBV4-1 and J is TRBJ2-5, with 7 bases that match TRBD1. J lost 5 bases, V lost 1 base, and 4 bases had no gene match. CDR1 is MGHRA, CDR2 YSYEKL, per germline. The CDR3 contains 14 residues. The CDR3 here is CASSQGQGGETQYF. The CDR3 coding sequence is TGCGCCAGCAGCCAAGGACAGGGCGGGGAGACCCAGTACTTC.

This clonotype occurred a few times. The V gene is TRBV7-8, the J gene TRBJ1-5, with unresolved D. V was cut by 5 bases and J by 3 bases, with 14 bases left in between. The CDR3 loop spans 15 amino acids. Germline lookup yields CDR1 SGHVS and CDR2 FQNEAQ. As DNA, the CDR3 is TGTGCCAGCAGCCGGGTTGGAGGCCCCAATCAGCCCCAGCATTTT. Its protein product is CASSRVGGPNQPQHF.

This chain links TRBV4-1 with TRBJ2-2; 10 bases match TRBD2. The V gene end was trimmed by 1 base and the J gene end by 9 bases; junction bases not matched to a gene: 11. CDR3 size: 17 residues. CDR1 is MGHRA, CDR2 YSYEKL, per germline. The CDR3 sequence: CASSQVVGKRGGRELFF. CDR3 in DNA: TGCGCCAGCAGCCAAGTCGTCGGGAAGCGGGGGGGAAGGGAGCTGTTTTTT.

The chain carries TRBV9 and TRBJ2-7; D may be TRBD1 (7 bases). There are 14 residues in the CDR3. Germline CDR1 SGDLS, CDR2 YYNGEE. The V and J ends lost 3 bases and 3 bases respectively, with 13 bases between them. The CDR3 DNA reads TGTGCCAGCAGCGCGGGGGCAGGGGGCTACGAGCAGTACTTC. Encoded protein: CASSAGAGGYEQYF.

This sequence joins TRBV4-2 and TRBJ2-7; a possible D gene is TRBD2 (5 bases). Germline assignment: CDR1 LGHNA and CDR2 YNFKEQ. This CDR3 is 14 amino acids long. V lost 2 bases and J 2 bases, leaving 10 bases between the germline ends. CDR3 amino acids: CASSQPGVPYEQYF. DNA for the CDR3: TGTGCCAGCAGCCAACCCGGGGTCCCCTACGAGCAGTACTTC.

Only a few counts were recorded for this clonotype. The chain employs TRBV7-8 and TRBJ2-7, with unresolved D. Trimming took off 0 bases at V and 1 base at J, with 16 bases between the two ends. This CDR3 region has 17 residues. Germline values: CDR1 SGHVS, CDR2 FQNEAQ. The CDR3 nucleotides are TGTGCCAGCAGCTTAGCTTTGGCTAGGGCCCTTTCCTACGAGCAGTACTTC. Translation: CASSLALARALSYEQYF.